This T cell receptor (beta chain) was recorded in a study of T cell responses to AZD1222 COVID-19 vaccine. The protocol was immunoSEQ multiplex PCR, while the TCRdb copy is restricted to in-frame clones and leaves out a portion. The sample lists 150,000 or so clones; around 90% were seen once. CDR3 size: 13 residues. Per the germline V gene, CDR1 is SQVTM and CDR2 is ANQGSEA. V was shortened by 2 bases and J by 0 bases, with 7 bases between the two germline ends. Sample: peripheral blood, taken on day 0 of AZD1222 vaccination. This TCR came from an adult in good health. This chain links TRBV29-1 with TRBJ1-1, with unresolved D. The CDR3 here is CSVELGMNTEAFF. The DNA of the CDR3 is TGCAGCGTTGAACTGGGGATGAACACTGAAGCTTTCTTT.